This passage covers 10 T cell receptor beta chains from one sample sequenced in a study of T cell changes during pregnancy in multiple sclerosis. Generated by immunoSEQ multiplex PCR, the TCRdb table keeps only in-frame clones and is missing some. This sample carries just under 20,000 clones, around 89% of them seen once, and the ten largest clones take about 7.5%. Sequencing was performed on CD8+ T cells from peripheral blood mononuclear cells, taken in the second trimester of pregnancy. These receptor sequences come from a female donor in good health, enrolled as a control in a pregnancy study.

V gene TRBV27 combines with J gene TRBJ2-2; D uncertain. There are 11 residues in the CDR3. Germline V gene lookup returns CDR1 MNHEY and CDR2 SMNVEV (reference sequence). V lost 8 bases, J lost 7 bases, and 8 bases lay in between. For the CDR3, the DNA is TGTGCCAGCCGAATCAGCGGGGAGCTGTTTTTT. Protein sequence: CASRISGELFF.

The rearrangement uses TRBV7-8 and TRBJ1-1; D gene uncertain. Germline CDR1 is SGHVS and CDR2 is FQNEAQ. The ends were cut back, 5 bases at V and 0 bases at J, with 4 bases in the middle. The length of the CDR3 is 12 residues. CDR3 protein: CASSPVNTEAFF. The CDR3 nucleotides read TGTGCCAGCAGCCCGGTGAACACTGAAGCTTTCTTT.

The chain carries TRBV5-4 and TRBJ2-3, with 13 bases lining up with TRBD2. The ends lost 4 bases at V and 1 base at J; junction bases unmatched: 9. Per germline, CDR1 SGHNT and CDR2 YYREEE (reference sequence). This CDR3 region has 18 residues. This CDR3 is CASSDGLAGVYGTDTQYF. The DNA for the CDR3 is TGTGCCAGCAGCGACGGACTAGCGGGAGTGTATGGCACAGATACGCAGTATTTT.

This chain links TRBV28 with TRBJ1-3; D gene uncertain. CDR1 is MDHEN, CDR2 SYDVKM, per germline. The CDR3 has 14 residues. Trimming removed 5 bases at V and 3 bases at J, with 11 bases between. The CDR3 region has the DNA TGTGCCAGCAGTAGACCCGGAGGTGGAAACACCATATATTTT. This codes for CASSRPGGGNTIYF.

The V call is TRBV27, the J call TRBJ2-5; D not resolved. V was cut by 6 bases and J by 1 base, with 15 bases left in between. The CDR3 runs to 15 residues. Per germline, CDR1 MNHEY and CDR2 SMNVEV (reference sequence). Written as DNA, the CDR3 is TGTGCCAGCAGCCCACAGTTACCTCCCCAAGAGACCCAGTACTTC. Protein sequence: CASSPQLPPQETQYF.

This rearrangement joins TRBV5-4 to TRBJ2-3; TRBD2 matches at 8 bases. The J segment lost 2 bases and the V segment lost 3 bases, leaving 2 bases of the junction unmatched. Per the germline V gene, CDR1 is SGHNT and CDR2 is YYREEE (reference sequence). The CDR3 covers 14 residues. The CDR3 reads CASSWTSPTDTQYF. The CDR3 nucleotides are TGTGCCAGCAGCTGGACTAGCCCCACAGATACGCAGTATTTT.

The chain is built from TRBV7-9 and TRBJ2-5; no firm D call. Per the germline V gene, CDR1 is SEHNR and CDR2 is FQNEAQ (reference sequence). The CDR3 is 13 residues long. V shed 6 bases and J shed 2 bases, with 10 bases lying between them. CDR3 coding DNA: TGTGCCAGCAGTGGGCCAGCTCAAGAGACCCAGTACTTC. Protein: CASSGPAQETQYF.

The V gene is TRBV28, the J gene TRBJ1-3, with unresolved D. This CDR3 contains 14 residues. Trimming took off 6 bases at V and 0 bases at J, with 9 bases between the two ends. Germline assignment: CDR1 MDHEN and CDR2 SYDVKM. The CDR3 loop is CASRPEDSGNTIYF. The CDR3 nucleotides are TGTGCCAGCAGACCCGAGGACTCTGGAAACACCATATATTTT.

The chain employs TRBV7-9 and TRBJ2-1; a possible D gene is TRBD2 (6 bases). V was pared by 3 bases and J by 0 bases, with 9 bases between. This CDR3 region has 15 residues. Germline V gene lookup returns CDR1 SEHNR and CDR2 FQNEAQ (reference sequence). The CDR3 region is CASSFRAGSYNEQFF. Written as DNA, the CDR3 is TGTGCCAGCAGCTTTAGAGCGGGCTCCTACAATGAGCAGTTCTTC. The complete variable domain, with remaining parts taken from reference TRBV7-9 and TRBJ2-1, reads DTGVSQNPRHKITKRGQNVTFRCDPISEHNRLYWYRQTLGQGPEFLTYFQNEAQLEKSRLLSDRFSAERPKGSFSTLEIQRTEQGDSAMYLCASSFRAGSYNEQFFGPGTRLTVL.

The CDR3 is CASSLDYLPNEQFF. CDR3 DNA sequence: TGTGCCAGCAGCTTAGATTATCTCCCCAATGAGCAGTTCTTC. The V gene is TRBV7-2, the J gene TRBJ2-1, with unresolved D. Looked up from germline, CDR1 is SGHTA and CDR2 is FQGNSA. The CDR3 totals 14 residues. Trimming removed 1 base from V and 6 bases from J, with 10 bases in between.